A single sample is the source of the 24 T cell receptor beta chains below, sequenced in a study of blood T cell repertoires in COVID-19. Profiled with immunoSEQ multiplex PCR; TCRdb holds only in-frame clones, not every one. The data show some 150,000 clones, about 89% seen once. Sequenced sample: peripheral blood. These receptors all come from a man aged 50 to 60 with acute or convalescent COVID-19.

This sequence joins TRBV5-1 and TRBJ2-5; D is undetermined. Germline V CDR1 and CDR2: SGHRS, YFSETQ. The CDR3 extends over 16 amino acids. V was pared by 0 bases and J by 0 bases, with 12 bases between. CDR3 in DNA: TGCGCCAGCAGCTTGGCCGGCAGGCTGTACCAAGAGACCCAGTACTTC. Protein sequence: CASSLAGRLYQETQYF.

The rearrangement links TRBV5-4 to TRBJ1-1, with D tentatively TRBD1 (6 bases). Germline V gene lookup returns CDR1 SGHNT and CDR2 YYREEE (reference sequence). The CDR3 contains 14 residues. V was clipped by 5 bases and J by 4 bases, with 15 bases between them. The CDR3: CASRWDTLGTEAFF. CDR3 coding DNA: TGTGCCAGCAGATGGGACACTTTGGGCACTGAAGCTTTCTTT.

This chain uses TRBV14 with TRBJ2-5, with 7 bases identical to TRBD2. Trimming at V came to 4 bases and at J to 3 bases, leaving 2 bases not matched to a gene. The V gene's germline CDR1 is SGHDN and CDR2 FVKESK. The CDR3 is 13 residues long. CDR3 coding DNA: TGTGCCAGCAGCCTAAGCGGGGAAGAGACCCAGTACTTC. Encoded protein: CASSLSGEETQYF.

The genes are TRBV27 and TRBJ1-6, with 7 positions matching TRBD1. V was pared by 5 bases and J by 4 bases, with 5 bases of the junction left unmatched. CDR1 MNHEY and CDR2 SMNVEV come from the germline V gene (reference sequence). The CDR3 runs to 15 residues. CDR3 sequence reads: CASSPRDSYNSPLHF. In nucleotides, the CDR3 is TGTGCCAGCAGTCCGCGGGACAGTTATAATTCACCCCTCCACTTT.

The chain uses TRBV6-2 or TRBV6-3 and TRBJ1-2, with D tentatively TRBD1 (5 bases). The germline V and J ends were trimmed by 4 bases and 4 bases, with 22 bases remaining between them. CDR1 and CDR2 from the germline V gene are MNHEY and SVGEGT. The CDR3 sequence is 17 residues long. The CDR3 nucleotides read TGTGCCAGCAGTTCCGATCAGGGATCCCGTGGGATCTATGGCTACACCTTC. Translation: CASSSDQGSRGIYGYTF.

The chain combines TRBV5-6 with TRBJ2-4; TRBD1 matches 7 bases. Germline lookup yields CDR1 SGHDT and CDR2 YYEEEE. Trimming removed 2 bases from V and 8 bases from J; junction bases left unmatched: 7. The CDR3 runs to 14 residues. The CDR3 coding sequence is TGTGCCAGCAGCTTACAGGGGAGAGGGTACATTCAGTACTTC. It translates to CASSLQGRGYIQYF.

The gene calls are TRBV30 and TRBJ2-1; TRBD1 aligns across 9 bases. CDR3 length: 13 amino acids. After removal of 1 base from V and 9 bases from J, the junction contained 4 bases not matched to a gene. Germline V gene lookup returns CDR1 GTSNPN and CDR2 SVGIG (reference sequence). DNA of the CDR3: TGTGCCTGGAGTGGAGGACAGGGGCTTGAGCAGTTCTTC. Its translation: CAWSGGQGLEQFF.

The genes are TRBV28 and TRBJ1-1; D perhaps matches TRBD1 (5 bases). The V gene's germline CDR1 is MDHEN and CDR2 SYDVKM. There are 13 residues in the CDR3. Trimming shortened V by 7 bases and J by 4 bases, and 13 bases separated the two germline ends. The CDR3 region has the DNA TGTGCCAGCATAGGGGCGCGAGGCACTGAAGCTTTCTTT. It specifies CASIGARGTEAFF.

The table lists this clone with a count of one. This sequence joins TRBV11-2 and TRBJ2-2; TRBD2 is a possible D gene (6 bases). Trimming took 3 bases from V and 6 from J, leaving 11 bases between them. The CDR3 extends over 14 amino acids. The germline gives CDR1 SGHAT, CDR2 FQNNGV. This CDR3 is CASSLAGGAGELFF. For the CDR3, the DNA is TGTGCCAGCAGCTTGGCAGGAGGGGCCGGGGAGCTGTTTTTT.

Here the CDR3 reads CASSSTGVVTEAFF. CDR3 sequence (DNA): TGTGCCAGCAGTTCGACAGGGGTGGTCACTGAAGCTTTCTTT. The rearrangement joins TRBV6-6 to TRBJ1-1; 8 nucleotides align to TRBD1. Germline V lookup: CDR1 MNHNY, CDR2 SVGAGI (reference sequence). This CDR3 comprises 14 residues. V was pared by 4 bases and J by 4 bases, with 5 bases of the junction left unmatched.

The chain recombines TRBV19 with TRBJ2-1; 7 positions match TRBD2. Germline CDR1 is LNHDA and CDR2 is SQIVND (reference sequence). The CDR3 loop spans 14 amino acids. After removal of 5 bases from V and 2 bases from J, the junction contained 3 bases not matched to a gene. The CDR3 is CASSRGDAYNEQFF. DNA for the CDR3: TGTGCCAGTAGTCGGGGGGACGCCTACAATGAGCAGTTCTTC.

This clone was counted a few times. In DNA form, the CDR3 reads TGTGCCAGCAGTTTGTTCATGGCGGACACTGAAGCTTTCTTT. This gives the protein CASSLFMADTEAFF. The chain combines TRBV28 with TRBJ1-1, with D unresolved. The CDR3 covers 14 residues. Trimming shortened V by 3 bases and J by 3 bases, and 11 bases separated the two germline ends. Germline-derived CDR1 and CDR2 are MDHEN and SYDVKM.

A few counts support this clone. The V gene is TRBV3-1 (or the pseudogene TRBV3-2), the J gene TRBJ1-1, with D perhaps matching TRBD1 (5 bases). Germline CDR1 LGHDT, CDR2 YNNKEL (reference sequence). V shed 2 bases and J shed 5 bases, with 9 bases lying between them. The CDR3 runs 13 residues. The CDR3: CASSQQGFTEAFF. DNA for the CDR3: TGTGCCAGCAGCCAACAGGGATTTACTGAAGCTTTCTTT.

The rearrangement links TRBV2 to TRBJ1-5, with 8 bases fitting TRBD1. This CDR3 spans 14 amino acids. The J segment lost 6 bases and the V segment lost 1 base, leaving 2 bases of the junction unmatched. The germline V gene has CDR1 SNHLY and CDR2 FYNNEI. DNA for the CDR3: TGTGCCAGCAGTGAAGTGGACAGGGTTCAGCCCCAGCATTTT. It translates to CASSEVDRVQPQHF.

In this sample, this clone turned up once. The genes are TRBV12-2 and TRBJ2-1; TRBD1, the D gene given by the table, was not confirmed from the DNA. TRBV12-2 is deemed a pseudogene. The CDR3 is 17 amino acids. CDR3 in amino acids: CASRLAAGQGEVDEQFF. The CDR3 DNA reads as TGTGCAAGTCGCTTAGCGGCGGGACAGGGGGAGGTCGATGAGCAGTTCTTC.

The gene calls are TRBV12-5 and TRBJ2-5; 7 bases align to TRBD2. The CDR3 extends over 15 amino acids. CDR1 is LGHNT and CDR2 is FRNRAP in the germline V gene. V shed 1 base, J shed 1 base, and the junction held 3 bases outside the gene matches. The CDR3 sequence is CASGLGLAVQETQYF. CDR3 nucleotides: TGTGCTAGTGGTTTGGGCCTAGCGGTCCAAGAGACCCAGTACTTC.

This chain uses TRBV24-1 with TRBJ2-7, with D tentatively TRBD1 (5 bases). Looked up from germline, CDR1 is KGHDR and CDR2 is SFDVKD. The CDR3 is made up of 14 amino acids. The V and J ends lost 3 bases and 2 bases respectively, with 10 bases between them. As DNA, the CDR3 is TGTGCCACCAGTGATATTGACAGCCCCTACGAGCAGTACTTC. Its translation: CATSDIDSPYEQYF.

The J gene is TRBJ2-2, the V gene TRBV4-1, with D perhaps TRBD1 (5 bases). The CDR3 has 16 amino acids. Germline loops: CDR1 MGHRA, CDR2 YSYEKL. V was pared by 4 bases and J by 1 base, with 13 bases between. The CDR3 DNA reads TGCGCCAGCAGCCTTCAGCCAGGACAGAACACCGGGGAGCTGTTTTTT. Amino acids: CASSLQPGQNTGELFF.

The rearrangement links TRBV7-9 to TRBJ2-2; 7 bases are shared with TRBD1. The CDR3 has 15 residues. With 8 bases clipped from V and 1 base from J, the junction kept 7 bases outside the gene matches. Germline CDR1 and CDR2: SEHNR and FQNEAQ (reference sequence). In nucleotides, the CDR3 is TGTGCCAGCGACTACCGGGACAGGAACACCGGGGAGCTGTTTTTT. It translates to CASDYRDRNTGELFF. Together with reference TRBV7-9 and TRBJ2-2, the CDR3 gives the full variable domain: DTGVSQNPRHKITKRGQNVTFRCDPISEHNRLYWYRQTLGQGPEFLTYFQNEAQLEKSRLLSDRFSAERPKGSFSTLEIQRTEQGDSAMYLCASDYRDRNTGELFFGEGSRLTVL.

The chain has TRBV6-6 and TRBJ2-2; TRBD1 aligns across 9 bases. The CDR3 has 15 amino acids. The trim removed 7 bases at V and 6 bases at J, leaving 9 bases unmatched. Germline loops: CDR1 MNHNY, CDR2 SVGAGI (reference sequence). The CDR3 sequence is CASKGTGIIPGELFF. The CDR3, as DNA: TGTGCCAGCAAGGGGACAGGGATAATACCCGGGGAGCTGTTTTTT.

The chain joins TRBV30 to TRBJ2-3, with D possibly matching TRBD2 (7 bases). Per the germline V gene, CDR1 is GTSNPN and CDR2 is SVGIG (reference sequence). Trimming cost V 7 bases and J 4 bases, with 12 bases left between them. This CDR3 contains 12 residues. CDR3 DNA sequence: TGTGCCTCTTCGGGGGGCGCAGATACGCAGTATTTT. Translated, it gives CASSGGADTQYF.

This clone was picked up one time. The chain combines TRBV24-1 with TRBJ1-5; weak D call: TRBD1 (5 bases). The CDR3 has 16 residues. Trimming stripped 0 bases from V and 0 bases from J, with 8 bases between. Germline lookup yields CDR1 KGHDR and CDR2 SFDVKD. The CDR3 region has the DNA TGTGCCACCAGTGATTTGTCGGGGGATAGCAATCAGCCCCAGCATTTT. Translated: CATSDLSGDSNQPQHF.

The J gene is TRBJ2-2, the V gene TRBV11-2, with 10 bases matching TRBD2. V lost 3 bases and J lost 4; bases outside the gene matches: 5. CDR1 and CDR2 from the germline V gene are SGHAT and FQNNGV. This CDR3 contains 16 residues. The CDR3 reads CASSFLAGAFTGELFF. The CDR3 coding sequence is TGTGCCAGCAGCTTCCTAGCGGGAGCTTTCACCGGGGAGCTGTTTTTT.

The chain links TRBV28 to TRBJ2-7; maybe TRBD2 (5 bases). This CDR3 is built from 14 residues. V lost 8 bases and J lost 1, with 15 bases in between. Germline values: CDR1 MDHEN, CDR2 SYDVKM. The CDR3 reads CASSIDGISYEQYV. Written as DNA, the CDR3 is TGTGCCAGCTCGATCGACGGGATATCCTACGAGCAGTACGTC.